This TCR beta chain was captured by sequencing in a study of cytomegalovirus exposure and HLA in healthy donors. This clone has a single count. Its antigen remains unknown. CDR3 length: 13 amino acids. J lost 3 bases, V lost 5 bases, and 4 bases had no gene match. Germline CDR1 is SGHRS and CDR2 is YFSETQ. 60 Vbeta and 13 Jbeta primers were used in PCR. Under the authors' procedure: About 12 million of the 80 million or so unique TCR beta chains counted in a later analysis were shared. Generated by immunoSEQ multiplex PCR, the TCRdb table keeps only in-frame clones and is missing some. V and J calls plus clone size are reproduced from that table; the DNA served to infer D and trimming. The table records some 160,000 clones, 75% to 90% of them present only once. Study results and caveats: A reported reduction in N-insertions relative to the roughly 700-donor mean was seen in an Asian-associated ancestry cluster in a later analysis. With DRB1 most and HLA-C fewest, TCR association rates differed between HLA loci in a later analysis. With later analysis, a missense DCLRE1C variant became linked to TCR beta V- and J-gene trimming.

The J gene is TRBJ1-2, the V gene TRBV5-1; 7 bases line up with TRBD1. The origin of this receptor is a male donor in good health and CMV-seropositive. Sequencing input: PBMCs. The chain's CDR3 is CASSLGQDYGYTF. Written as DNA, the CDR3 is TGCGCCAGCAGTTTAGGACAGGACTATGGCTACACCTTC.